The 20 T cell receptor beta chains below come from one sample, sequenced in a study of CXCR3-negative and CXCR3-positive naive CD8 T cells. No antigen has been assigned to these receptors. Study results and caveats: When CXCR3-positive naive cells were set against CXCR3-negative naive cells, the former had more hydrophobic TRB CDR3s.

The TRB cDNA libraries were prepared by 5' RACE with UMI labels. TCRdb reprocessed the 5' RACE reads and keeps a single row for each CDR3 protein, giving no DNA. The ten most abundant clones cover nearly 0.5% of a sample with 150,000 to 170,000 distinct CDR3 sequences. Input material: naive CXCR3+ CD8+ T cells from blood. Subset reported: CD45RO-CCR7+CD27+CD95- naive CD8+ T cells expressing CXCR3 (TNR3+). Source of these receptors: a human donor in good health. Some clones in this sample may be carry-over from other donors' samples.

The chain employs TRBV7-9 and TRBJ1-3. This CDR3 comprises 14 residues. From germline, CDR1 is SEHNR and CDR2 FQNEAQ (reference sequence). The CDR3: CASSFYSSGNTIYF. The full variable domain, rest sourced from reference TRBV7-9 and TRBJ1-3, is DTGVSQNPRHKITKRGQNVTFRCDPISEHNRLYWYRQTLGQGPEFLTYFQNEAQLEKSRLLSDRFSAERPKGSFSTLEIQRTEQGDSAMYLCASSFYSSGNTIYFGEGSWLTVV.

The chain links TRBV29-1 to TRBJ2-1; lacking DNA, the TRBD2 call made by TCRdb goes unchecked. The germline V gene has CDR1 SQVTM and CDR2 ANQGSEA. The CDR3 covers 15 residues. The chain's CDR3 is CSVRTSGGVYNEQFF.

The chain is built from TRBV9 and TRBJ2-7; the D gene TCRdb calls, TRBD1, cannot be checked with no DNA. This CDR3 contains 15 residues. From germline, CDR1 is SGDLS and CDR2 YYNGEE. CDR3 in amino acids: CASSVSGTPTYEQYF.

The V call is TRBV12-3 or TRBV12-4, the J call TRBJ1-5; checking the TCRdb D call of TRBD1 is not possible without DNA. The CDR3 totals 17 residues. This CDR3 is CASSPTRGDRYNQPQHF.

The genes are TRBV7-6 and TRBJ2-2; the TCRdb call, TRBD1, lacks DNA for checking. From germline, CDR1 is SGHVS and CDR2 FNYEAQ. CDR3 length: 15 amino acids. CDR3 loop: CASSLGQGNTGELFF.

The chain couples TRBV20-1 to TRBJ2-1; TCRdb indicates TRBD2, and absent DNA this call remains unverified. The V gene's germline CDR1 is DFQATT and CDR2 SNEGSKA (reference sequence). This CDR3 contains 16 residues. This CDR3 is CSARKLAVSSYNEQFF.

The genes are TRBV28 and TRBJ2-2. Germline-derived CDR1 and CDR2 are MDHEN and SYDVKM. The CDR3 runs to 13 residues. CDR3: CASSFHVPGELFF.

The rearrangement uses TRBV13 and TRBJ2-1; TCRdb's D gene call, TRBD2, goes unchecked for lack of DNA. The CDR3 is 15 residues long. The V gene's germline CDR1 is PRHDT and CDR2 FYEKMQ (reference sequence). The CDR3 sequence is CASSLGLAGNNEQFF.

The chain couples TRBV3-1 to TRBJ2-3; lacking DNA, the TRBD2 call made by TCRdb goes unchecked. CDR3 size: 17 residues. Germline V gene lookup returns CDR1 LGHDT and CDR2 YNNKEL (reference sequence). The CDR3 region is CASSQEVRLPLMSTQCF.

The genes are TRBV2 and TRBJ2-2. CDR1 and CDR2 (germline): SNHLY, FYNNEI. The CDR3 sequence is 15 residues long. The CDR3 sequence is CASSGGVMYTGELFF.

The CDR3 reads CASSMTGMNTGELFF. V and J are TRBV27 and TRBJ2-2; TCRdb reports TRBD1, a call that lacks DNA to check it against. CDR1 and CDR2 (germline): MNHEY, SMNVEV (reference sequence). This CDR3 has 15 residues.

The chain is built from TRBV28 and TRBJ2-5. Germline CDR1 reads MDHEN; CDR2 reads SYDVKM. The CDR3 totals 12 residues. This CDR3 reads CASSLPQETQYF. Using reference TRBV28 and TRBJ2-5 for the parts outside the CDR3, the full variable domain is DVKVTQSSRYLVKRTGEKVFLECVQDMDHENMFWYRQDPGLGLRLIYFSYDVKMKEKGDIPEGYSVSREKKERFSLILESASTNQTSMYLCASSLPQETQYFGPGTRLLVL.

This chain connects TRBV10-3 to TRBJ2-1; TCRdb outputs TRBD1, but without DNA this stays unchecked. The germline CDR1 and CDR2 sequences are ENHRY and SYGVKD. The CDR3 totals 15 residues. This chain's CDR3 is CAISEGTGSDNEQFF.

The chain joins TRBV29-1 to TRBJ2-7; TCRdb indicates TRBD1, and absent DNA this call remains unverified. CDR3 length: 12 amino acids. The germline V gene encodes CDR1 SQVTM and CDR2 ANQGSEA. This CDR3 is CSVETGGYEQYF.

The J gene is TRBJ2-3, the V gene TRBV7-9; TCRdb's D call, TRBD2, is unchecked because there is no DNA. CDR3 size: 15 residues. The germline CDR1 and CDR2 sequences are SEHNR and FQNEAQ (reference sequence). The CDR3 region is CASIQLADSTDTQYF.

V and J are TRBV29-1 and TRBJ2-7; TCRdb selects TRBD2, and the lack of DNA leaves this call unchecked. The V gene's germline CDR1 is SQVTM and CDR2 ANQGSEA. This CDR3 has 13 residues. The CDR3 sequence is CSVEEEALDEQYF.

This sequence joins TRBV3-1 and TRBJ2-1; TCRdb gives TRBD2 as the D gene, but with no DNA this cannot be confirmed. The CDR3 spans 17 residues. In germline, CDR1 is LGHDT, CDR2 YNNKEL (reference sequence). The CDR3 spells CASSQVGIAGVYNEQFF.

The rearrangement links TRBV4-1 to TRBJ2-5. Germline-derived CDR1 and CDR2 are MGHRA and YSYEKL. There are 14 residues in the CDR3. The CDR3 is CASSLEPYVETQYF.

The V call is TRBV25-1, the J call TRBJ1-1; the D gene TCRdb calls, TRBD1, cannot be checked with no DNA. This CDR3 comprises 15 residues. Looked up from germline, CDR1 is MGHDK and CDR2 is SYGVNS. The chain's CDR3 is CASSELGDGDTEAFF.

The chain couples TRBV7-9 to TRBJ2-7; TCRdb reports TRBD2, a call that lacks DNA to check it against. The germline gives CDR1 SEHNR, CDR2 FQNEAQ (reference sequence). The CDR3 is 16 amino acids. CDR3 protein: CASSAPTSGDLREQYF.